The 22 T cell receptor beta chains in this list originate from one sample, sequenced in a study of cytomegalovirus exposure and HLA in healthy donors. Use of 60 Vbeta and 13 Jbeta primers characterized the PCR. Produced via immunoSEQ multiplex PCR; TCRdb's table is partial and in-frame only. This sample's table reports 40,000 or so clones. The sample taken for sequencing was PBMCs. Receptors were obtained from a woman aged 30 to 39 in good health and CMV-seropositive.

The chain is built from TRBV27 and TRBJ2-1; D uncertain. This CDR3 is built from 13 residues. Germline V gene sequence: CDR1 MNHEY, CDR2 SMNVEV (reference sequence). Trimming stripped 2 bases from V and 9 bases from J, with 11 bases between. The CDR3 region has the DNA TGTGCCAGCAGTTTAGGTCGTGCTAGTGAGCAGTTCTTC. As protein: CASSLGRASEQFF.

The chain joins TRBV30 to TRBJ1-6; D might be TRBD1 (5 bases). Trimming left V 0 bases short and J 2 bases short, with 11 bases between. The CDR3 covers 16 residues. CDR1 and CDR2 (germline): GTSNPN, SVGIG (reference sequence). CDR3 sequence (DNA): TGTGCCTGGAGTGTACTTCTAGGGGCCTATAATTCACCCCTCCACTTT. This encodes CAWSVLLGAYNSPLHF.

The chain recombines TRBV28 with TRBJ2-7, with TRBD1 matching over 7 bases. CDR1 and CDR2 from the germline V gene are MDHEN and SYDVKM. This CDR3 contains 17 residues. The V and J ends lost 4 bases and 5 bases, in that order; junction bases with no gene match: 17. The CDR3 reads CASSSIRGSPRIHEQYF. The CDR3 bases are TGTGCCAGCAGTTCCATCAGGGGGTCCCCAAGGATCCACGAGCAGTACTTC.

The chain recombines TRBV11-2 with TRBJ2-1; 7 positions match TRBD2. Trimming at V came to 6 bases and at J to 4 bases, leaving 9 bases not matched to a gene. From germline, CDR1 is SGHAT and CDR2 FQNNGV. The CDR3 runs to 15 residues. DNA of the CDR3: TGTGCCAGCAGAAGACCGGGAGGATTATACAATGAGCAGTTCTTC. Its protein is CASRRPGGLYNEQFF.

The V and J genes are TRBV5-1 and TRBJ2-3; D perhaps matches TRBD1 (6 bases). The CDR3 loop spans 15 amino acids. The germline gives CDR1 SGHRS, CDR2 YFSETQ. Trimming cost V 4 bases and J 4 bases, with 16 bases left between them. The DNA for the CDR3 is TGCGCCAGCAGCGAAGGACAGTATGGTCCAGATACGCAGTATTTT. Translated: CASSEGQYGPDTQYF.

The chain carries TRBV10-3 and TRBJ2-7; 14 bases align to TRBD2. With 10 bases clipped from V and 3 bases from J, the junction kept 8 bases outside the gene matches. Germline CDR1 is ENHRY and CDR2 is SYGVKD. The CDR3 is 15 amino acids. Written as DNA, the CDR3 is TGTGCCACTTCCGGGACTAGCGGGGGTAACTACGAGCAGTACTTC. Encoded protein: CATSGTSGGNYEQYF.

V is TRBV4-1 and J is TRBJ2-6; tentatively, D is TRBD2 (7 bases). CDR3 size: 17 residues. Trimming took off 5 bases at V and 0 bases at J, with 14 bases between the two ends. Germline V lookup: CDR1 MGHRA, CDR2 YSYEKL. Here the CDR3 DNA reads TGCGCCAGCAGCTATACCGGGGGGCCCTCTGGGGCCAACGTCCTGACTTTC. Translating gives CASSYTGGPSGANVLTF.

This rearrangement joins TRBV28 to TRBJ1-1; maybe TRBD1 (6 bases). V was shortened by 9 bases and J by 7 bases, with 15 bases between the two germline ends. CDR3 length: 12 residues. The germline gives CDR1 MDHEN, CDR2 SYDVKM. The DNA for the CDR3 is TGTGCCAGTTCTCCTGGCAGGGGTGAAGCTTTCTTT. It specifies CASSPGRGEAFF. Complete variable domain (other parts from reference TRBV28 and TRBJ1-1): DVKVTQSSRYLVKRTGEKVFLECVQDMDHENMFWYRQDPGLGLRLIYFSYDVKMKEKGDIPEGYSVSREKKERFSLILESASTNQTSMYLCASSPGRGEAFFGQGTRLTVV.

This sequence joins TRBV11-2 and TRBJ2-2; 11 nucleotides match TRBD2. The CDR3 totals 20 residues. V was pared by 0 bases and J by 5 bases, with 14 bases of the junction left unmatched. Germline loops: CDR1 SGHAT, CDR2 FQNNGV. DNA for the CDR3: TGTGCCAGCAGCTTAGAAGGCTTTAGCGGGGGGGCCTTCGAAACCGGGGAGCTGTTTTTT. It translates to CASSLEGFSGGAFETGELFF.

The chain joins TRBV19 to TRBJ2-7, with 11 bases matching TRBD1. This CDR3 spans 17 amino acids. The germline V gene has CDR1 LNHDA and CDR2 SQIVND (reference sequence). The V and J ends lost 4 bases and 4 bases, in that order; junction bases with no gene match: 12. The CDR3 loop is CASSNEPDRGLLYEQYF. CDR3 nucleotides: TGTGCCAGTAGTAACGAACCGGACAGGGGGCTATTGTACGAGCAGTACTTC.

The chain couples TRBV6-6 to TRBJ2-1, with 7 bases lining up with TRBD1. This CDR3 has 14 amino acids. Trimming took 6 bases from V and 10 from J; bases not matched to a gene: 12. CDR1 and CDR2 from the germline V gene are MNHNY and SVGAGI (reference sequence). CDR3 protein: CASRATPDRKEQFF. The CDR3 DNA sequence: TGTGCCAGCAGAGCGACCCCGGACAGGAAAGAGCAGTTCTTC.

The chain employs TRBV5-4 and TRBJ2-1; possible D gene TRBD1, 6 bases. This CDR3 is 16 amino acids long. The V end was cut by 4 bases, the J end by 0 bases, with 14 bases between. CDR1 and CDR2 from the germline V gene are SGHNT and YYREEE (reference sequence). The CDR3 region has the DNA TGTGCCAGCAGCCCGGAAGGGGGTAGCTCCTACAATGAGCAGTTCTTC. This sequence encodes CASSPEGGSSYNEQFF.

This chain uses TRBV4-1 with TRBJ2-7; the match to TRBD1 covers 8 bases. Unmatched junction bases numbered 8, after V lost 3 bases and J lost 7 bases. The CDR3 totals 14 residues. CDR1 is MGHRA, CDR2 YSYEKL, per germline. The CDR3 sequence is CASSHPGQGLEQYF. CDR3 nucleotides: TGCGCCAGCAGCCACCCCGGACAGGGTTTGGAGCAGTACTTC.

CDR3: CASSPPTAGGNQPQHF. CDR3 bases: TGTGCCAGCTCACCACCGACGGCAGGGGGGAATCAGCCCCAGCATTTT. The chain is built from TRBV18 and TRBJ1-5; 7 bases agree with TRBD1. The CDR3 extends over 16 amino acids. Trimming cost V 0 bases and J 4 bases; bases outside gene matches: 6. Germline CDR1 and CDR2: KGHSH and LQKENI.

The CDR3 sequence is CASSPQGTANVLTF. The CDR3, as DNA: TGCGCCAGCAGCCCACAGGGTACGGCCAACGTCCTGACTTTC. The chain recombines TRBV5-1 with TRBJ2-6; TRBD1 might be the D (6 bases). CDR3 length: 14 residues. Germline loops: CDR1 SGHRS, CDR2 YFSETQ. Trimming cost V 4 bases and J 6 bases, with 11 bases left between them. Using reference TRBV5-1 and TRBJ2-6 for the parts outside the CDR3, the full variable domain is KAGVTQTPRYLIKTRGQQVTLSCSPISGHRSVSWYQQTPGQGLQFLFEYFSETQRNKGNFPGRFSGRQFSNSRSEMNVSTLELGDSALYLCASSPQGTANVLTFGAGSRLTVL.

The V call is TRBV7-9, the J call TRBJ1-1, with D uncertain. The CDR3 has 11 amino acids. Germline CDR1 reads SEHNR; CDR2 reads FQNEAQ (reference sequence). V lost 5 bases and J lost 5, with 6 bases in between. CDR3 DNA: TGTGCCAGCAGCCCCATTACTGAAGCTTTCTTT. Translation gives CASSPITEAFF.

The chain couples TRBV11-3 to TRBJ2-7, with 8 bases aligning to TRBD1. Germline loops: CDR1 SGHNT, CDR2 YENEEA. Trimming at V came to 6 bases and at J to 9 bases, leaving 13 bases not matched to a gene. The CDR3 loop spans 14 amino acids. CDR3 in DNA: TGTGCCAGCAGTCCCACAGGACAGGGCCGAGGGCAGTACTTC. Its translation: CASSPTGQGRGQYF.

The chain carries TRBV2 and TRBJ2-6, with a weak D call TRBD1 (6 bases). The germline gives CDR1 SNHLY, CDR2 FYNNEI. The length of the CDR3 is 14 residues. Trimming removed 7 bases from V and 4 bases from J, with 11 bases in between. CDR3 in DNA: TGTGCCAGCAAGGGGGTAAACGGGGCCAACGTCCTGACTTTC. As protein: CASKGVNGANVLTF.

The rearrangement links TRBV11-3 to TRBJ2-7, with D perhaps matching TRBD1 (6 bases). Deletions cut 5 bases from V and 3 bases from J, with 14 bases between. This CDR3 spans 14 amino acids. Per germline, CDR1 SGHNT and CDR2 YENEEA. CDR3 amino acids: CASSTQTGIYEQYF. CDR3 coding DNA: TGTGCCAGCAGCACACAGACAGGTATCTACGAGCAGTACTTC.

The V and J genes are TRBV29-1 and TRBJ1-4; a weak D match, TRBD1 (5 bases). This CDR3 comprises 14 residues. From germline, CDR1 is SQVTM and CDR2 ANQGSEA. V was shortened by 8 bases and J by 6 bases, with 19 bases between the two germline ends. CDR3 nucleotides: TGCAGCCCGATGGGAGGGGAAAAGGATGAAAAACTGTTTTTT. Its protein product is CSPMGGEKDEKLFF.

As concerns this clone: The DNA is omitted, as the CDR3 cannot be located on it reliably, and the CDR3 follows TCRdb's listing. V gene TRBV2 combines with J gene TRBJ2-3; TRBD2, the table's D call, lacks a check against the DNA. CDR1 SNHLY and CDR2 FYNNEI come from the germline V gene. The CDR3 adds up to 13 amino acids, both ends counted. CDR3 protein: CASCPGSANTQYF.

This chain joins TRBV5-6 and TRBJ2-1, with TRBD1 matching over 8 bases. CDR3 length: 16 amino acids. V gave up 2 bases and J gave up 5 bases; unmatched junction bases: 9. Germline loops: CDR1 SGHDT, CDR2 YYEEEE. CDR3 amino acids: CASSFDRGLVNNEQFF. The DNA of the CDR3 is TGTGCCAGCAGCTTCGACAGGGGTTTGGTGAACAATGAGCAGTTCTTC.